This T cell receptor (beta chain) was retrieved from a study of T cells in Graves' hyperthyroidism and ophthalmopathy. Overall study findings and caveats: Within blood appeared most thyroid clonotypes that had expanded above 0.001.

RNA transcripts served as the template for amplifying TCR beta CDR3 regions. HTBI primers were used for first-round RT-PCR of the TCR CDR3. TCRdb fed the multiplex PCR reads into MiXCR, producing one record per CDR3 protein. The table records approximately 530,000 distinct CDR3 sequences, around 20% of them present only once. The CDR3 totals 11 residues. Deletions cut 5 bases from V and 3 bases from J, with 5 bases between. This clonotype was detected many times. Its specificity is unknown. Orbital computed tomography, thyroid ultrasound, serum thyroxine and TRAb, and clinical symptoms together informed the diagnoses.

The sequence came from a middle-aged man with Graves' ophthalmopathy. The specimen sequenced was blood. The V and J genes are TRBV12-3 or TRBV12-4 and TRBJ2-7, with unresolved D. CDR3 loop: CASSVNYEQYF. CDR3 coding DNA: TGTGCCAGCAGTGTGAACTACGAGCAGTACTTC.